The 11 T cell receptor beta chains in this list originate from one sample, sequenced in a study of Graves' ophthalmopathy and Graves' hyperthyroidism. Researchers took RNA transcripts and amplified TCR beta CDR3 regions from them. HTBI-primed first-round RT-PCR preceded second-round multiplex PCR. Each CDR3 protein gets one entry after TCRdb re-called the multiplex PCR reads with MiXCR. Of about 740,000 distinct CDR3 sequences in the sample, 40% were seen once. Source material: peripheral blood. The receptors were gathered from an adult man with Graves' ophthalmopathy.

The chain recombines TRBV29-1 with TRBJ1-4, with D possibly TRBD1 on 5 matching bases. V lost 6 bases and J 12 bases, leaving 17 bases between the germline ends. The CDR3 totals 12 residues. Germline CDR1 is SQVTM and CDR2 is ANQGSEA. CDR3 amino acids: CSVVTSGGQLFF. The CDR3, as DNA: TGCAGCGTAGTGACTAGCGGGGGACAACTGTTTTTT.

This clonotype came up a few times. This rearrangement joins TRBV7-3 to TRBJ2-7; 9 bases agree with TRBD1. Germline-derived CDR1 and CDR2 are SGHTA and FQGTGA. The CDR3 length is 13 residues. The J segment lost 4 bases and the V segment lost 6 bases, leaving 4 bases of the junction unmatched. In DNA form, the CDR3 reads TGTGCCAGCAGATCGACAGGGGGGTACGAGCAGTACTTC. Protein: CASRSTGGYEQYF.

Ten or more counts support this clonotype. The V and J genes are TRBV6-1 and TRBJ1-1; no clear D. The germline V and J ends were trimmed by 5 bases and 3 bases, with 10 bases remaining between them. This CDR3 is built from 13 residues. CDR1 is MNHNS, CDR2 SASEGT, per germline. CDR3 sequence: CASSSEDDTEAFF. The CDR3 coding sequence is TGTGCCAGCAGTTCCGAGGACGACACTGAAGCTTTCTTT.

This clonotype was observed at least ten times. The CDR3 region is CASSTGANTEAFF. DNA for the CDR3: TGTGCCAGCAGCACAGGGGCCAACACTGAAGCTTTCTTT. V gene TRBV9 combines with J gene TRBJ1-1; 7 nucleotides line up with TRBD1. Trimming at V came to 4 bases and at J to 2 bases, leaving 2 bases not matched to a gene. The length of the CDR3 is 13 residues. CDR1 and CDR2 from the germline V gene are SGDLS and YYNGEE.

The chain links TRBV7-2 to TRBJ1-5; D is unclear. Germline CDR1 is SGHTA and CDR2 is FQGNSA. V was trimmed by 1 base and J by 4 bases, leaving 11 bases between them. The CDR3 loop spans 15 amino acids. The CDR3: CASSLDGEENQPQHF. The CDR3 DNA is TGTGCCAGCAGCTTAGACGGGGAAGAGAATCAGCCCCAGCATTTT. Full variable domain (rest looked up from reference TRBV7-2 and TRBJ1-5): GAGVSQSPSNKVTEKGKDVELRCDPISGHTALYWYRQSLGQGLEFLIYFQGNSAPDKSGLPSDRFSAERTGGSVSTLTIQRTQQEDSAVYLCASSLDGEENQPQHFGDGTRLSIL.

In this sample, this clonotype turned up a few times. The chain uses TRBV12-3 or TRBV12-4 and TRBJ2-7; tentatively, D is TRBD2 (6 bases). Trimming cost V 0 bases and J 7 bases, with 16 bases left between them. This CDR3 comprises 15 residues. The CDR3 DNA sequence: TGTGCCAGCAGTTTAGCCAACCCCGGAGGGGTGGAGCAGTACTTC. This sequence encodes CASSLANPGGVEQYF.

This clonotype was seen once. This sequence joins TRBV11-2 and TRBJ2-6; D is unresolved. V was shortened by 1 base and J by 0 bases, with 7 bases between the two germline ends. This CDR3 is built from 16 residues. Germline V CDR1 and CDR2: SGHAT, FQNNGV. In nucleotides, the CDR3 is TGTGCCAGCAGCTTAGTGCGCCCCTCTGGGGCCAACGTCCTGACTTTC. Amino acid sequence: CASSLVRPSGANVLTF.

V is TRBV20-1 and J is TRBJ1-3; D is perhaps TRBD1 (6 bases). There are 16 residues in the CDR3. CDR1 and CDR2 from the germline V gene are DFQATT and SNEGSKA (reference sequence). V lost 6 bases to trimming and J lost 0 bases, with 18 bases between them. This CDR3 is CSARKTGDLSGNTIYF. The CDR3 nucleotides are TGCAGTGCAAGGAAGACAGGAGATCTCTCTGGAAACACCATATATTTT.

This clonotype turned up a few times. This sequence joins TRBV11-3 and TRBJ2-7; no definite D call. The CDR3 consists of 15 residues. Germline V gene data show CDR1 as SGHNT and CDR2 as YENEEA. The V end lost 1 base, the J end lost 5 bases, and 15 bases lay between the germline ends. The CDR3 bases are TGTGCCAGCAGCTTAGTGTATGGCAGCATCCACGAGCAGTACTTC. Amino acids: CASSLVYGSIHEQYF.

This clonotype was recorded a few times. The rearrangement joins TRBV13 to TRBJ2-5; D unclear. Germline values: CDR1 PRHDT, CDR2 FYEKMQ (reference sequence). The V gene lost 3 bases and the J gene lost 5 bases, with 10 bases spanning the gap. The CDR3 length is 13 residues. Here the CDR3 DNA reads TGTGCCAGCAGCTTTGCCTTGAGGGAGACCCAGTACTTC. Translating it yields CASSFALRETQYF.

The J gene is TRBJ2-7, the V gene TRBV7-2, with D possibly matching TRBD2 (6 bases). Trimming pared 5 bases from V and 5 bases from J, leaving 13 bases between. This CDR3 has 13 residues. Germline loops: CDR1 SGHTA, CDR2 FQGNSA. The CDR3 nucleotides are TGTGCCAGCAGCGCCACTAGCATCCACGAGCAGTACTTC. This translates into CASSATSIHEQYF.